This TCR beta chain was obtained from a study of response to subunit inactivated influenza vaccine. TCRdb re-analysed the RT-PCR reads in MiXCR, keeping a single row per CDR3 protein. The sample includes about 780,000 distinct CDR3 sequences, approximately 17% of them seen just once. This clonotype was seen repeatedly, ten times or more. An end of the junction differs from the germline gene, which may be a read error. The CDR3 is made up of 15 amino acids. The chain links TRBV12-3 or TRBV12-4 to TRBJ2-5; D is undetermined. The receptor's source is a man in his forties or fifties who received an inactivated influenza vaccine. Sequences were derived from PBMCs from blood, sampled about 5 days after vaccination. CDR3 protein: CASSPARAIQGTQYF. The CDR3 DNA follows: TGTGCCAGCAGCCCCGCCCGGGCTATACAAGGGACCCAGTACTTC.